Reported below is one T cell receptor beta chain. Its target is not known. Germline V lookup: CDR1 LNHNV, CDR2 YYDKDF (reference sequence). This CDR3 has 14 amino acids. Trimming pared 8 bases from V and 0 bases from J, leaving 13 bases between. This sample was included in a study of CD8+ T cells in alopecia areata. The wider study: Patients in the treated group were given tofacitinib by mouth, 5 to 10 mg twice a day.

RNA was isolated and reverse transcribed to cDNA, the sequencing template. Using immunoSEQ multiplex PCR, the repertoire was profiled, and TCRdb retains in-frame clones only, with some absent. The data hold about 190,000 clones, with 45% to 75% observed a single time. Treatment here: oral pan-JAK inhibitor, 5-10 mg twice daily. Specimens obtained from alopecia areata patients comprised lesional scalp punch biopsies and peripheral blood. Study-wide points: In scalp and blood during tofacitinib, many expanded lesional clones persisted.

The chain combines TRBV15 with TRBJ1-2; D gene unclear. The receptor was isolated from a human donor with alopecia areata. Sequenced here: CD4+ T cells sorted from blood, sampled at week 4, from a patient treated with tofacitinib. CDR3 protein: CATSRREANYGYTF. The CDR3 DNA reads as TGTGCCACCTCGCGGCGAGAAGCTAACTATGGCTACACCTTC. The complete variable domain, with remaining parts taken from reference TRBV15 and TRBJ1-2, reads DAMVIQNPRYQVTQFGKPVTLSCSQTLNHNVMYWYQQKSSQAPKLLFHYYDKDFNNEADTPDNFQSRRPNTSFCFLDIRSPGLGDTAMYLCATSRREANYGYTFGSGTRLTVV.